Detailed here is one TCR beta chain. What it recognizes is unknown. PCR amplification relied on 60 Vbeta primers (plus 13 Jbeta primers). TCRdb's table, derived via immunoSEQ multiplex PCR, lists solely in-frame clones and lacks some. The sample consists of about 98,000 clones, approximately 79% of them appearing once. The sample belongs to a study of cytomegalovirus exposure and HLA in healthy donors. Study at large: An earlier analysis found under 130 million unique TCR beta sequences from approximately 170 million T cells. The study's findings and limits: A later analysis linked 16,951 TCR beta sequences to HLA alleles at 0.05 false discovery rate. Listed as cytomegalovirus-associated were roughly 180 TCR beta chains.

This receptor was obtained from a male donor in good health and CMV-seronegative. Source material: PBMCs.

The chain's CDR3 is CASSLISGRNTGELFF. The DNA of the CDR3 is TGTGCCAGCAGCTTGATTAGCGGGAGAAACACCGGGGAGCTGTTTTTT. This chain links TRBV5-5 with TRBJ2-2; TRBD2 agrees at 9 bases. CDR3 length equals 16 residues. The germline CDR1 and CDR2 sequences are SGHKS and YYEKEE (reference sequence). V dropped 1 base and J dropped 2; count of bases not matched to a gene: 3.